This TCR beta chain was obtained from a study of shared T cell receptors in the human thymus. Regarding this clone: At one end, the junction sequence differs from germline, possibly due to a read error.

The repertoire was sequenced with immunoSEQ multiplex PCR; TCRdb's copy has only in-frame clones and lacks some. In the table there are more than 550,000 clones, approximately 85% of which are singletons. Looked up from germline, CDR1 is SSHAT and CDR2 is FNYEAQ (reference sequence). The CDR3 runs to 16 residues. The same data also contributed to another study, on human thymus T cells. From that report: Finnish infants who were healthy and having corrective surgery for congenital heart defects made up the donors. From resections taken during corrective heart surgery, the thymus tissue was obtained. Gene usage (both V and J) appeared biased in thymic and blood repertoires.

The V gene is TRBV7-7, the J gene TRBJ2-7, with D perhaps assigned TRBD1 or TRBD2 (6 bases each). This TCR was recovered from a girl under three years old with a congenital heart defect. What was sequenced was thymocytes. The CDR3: CASSLAEPGVSYEQYF. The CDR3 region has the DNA TGTGCTAGCAGCTTAGCGGAGCCAGGGGTCTCCTACGAGCAGTACTTC.